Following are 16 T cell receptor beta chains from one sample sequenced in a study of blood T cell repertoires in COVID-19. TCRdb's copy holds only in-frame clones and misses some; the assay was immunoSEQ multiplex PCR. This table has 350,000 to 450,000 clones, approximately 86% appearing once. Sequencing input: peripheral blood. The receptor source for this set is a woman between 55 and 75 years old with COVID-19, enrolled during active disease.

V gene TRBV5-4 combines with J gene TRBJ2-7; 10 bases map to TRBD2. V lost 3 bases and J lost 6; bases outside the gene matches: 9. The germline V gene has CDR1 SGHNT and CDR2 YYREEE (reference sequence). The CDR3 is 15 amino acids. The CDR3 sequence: CASSSLAGGVLEQYF. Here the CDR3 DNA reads TGTGCCAGCAGCTCATTAGCGGGGGGCGTCCTCGAGCAGTACTTC.

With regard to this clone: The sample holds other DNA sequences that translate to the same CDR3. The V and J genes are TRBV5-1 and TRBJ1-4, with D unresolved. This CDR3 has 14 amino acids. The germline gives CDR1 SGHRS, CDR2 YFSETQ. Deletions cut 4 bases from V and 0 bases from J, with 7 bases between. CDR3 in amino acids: CASSPTATNEKLFF. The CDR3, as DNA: TGCGCCAGCAGCCCCACTGCAACTAATGAAAAACTGTTTTTT.

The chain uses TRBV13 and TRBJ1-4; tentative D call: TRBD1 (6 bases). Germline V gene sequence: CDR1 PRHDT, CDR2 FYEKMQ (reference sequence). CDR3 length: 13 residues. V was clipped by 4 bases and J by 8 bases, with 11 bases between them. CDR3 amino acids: CASSSYRDEKLFF. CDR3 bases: TGTGCCAGCAGCTCGTACAGGGACGAAAAACTGTTTTTT. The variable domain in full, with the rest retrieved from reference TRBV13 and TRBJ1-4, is AAGVIQSPRHLIKEKRETATLKCYPIPRHDTVYWYQQGPGQDPQFLISFYEKMQSDKGSIPDRFSAQQFSDYHSELNMSSLELGDSALYFCASSSYRDEKLFFGSGTQLSVL.

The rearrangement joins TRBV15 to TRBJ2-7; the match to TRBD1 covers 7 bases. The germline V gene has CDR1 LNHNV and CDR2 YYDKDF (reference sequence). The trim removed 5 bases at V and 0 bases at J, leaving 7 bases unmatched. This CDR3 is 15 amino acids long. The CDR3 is CATSFGQVSSYEQYF. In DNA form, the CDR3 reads TGTGCCACCAGCTTTGGACAGGTGAGCTCCTACGAGCAGTACTTC.

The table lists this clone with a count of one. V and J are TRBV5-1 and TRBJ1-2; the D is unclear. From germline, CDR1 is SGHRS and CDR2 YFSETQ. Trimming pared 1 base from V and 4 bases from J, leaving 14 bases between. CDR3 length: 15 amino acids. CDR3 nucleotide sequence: TGCGCCAGCAGCTTGACCCCCTCTGAGGGCTATGGCTACACCTTC. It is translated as CASSLTPSEGYGYTF.

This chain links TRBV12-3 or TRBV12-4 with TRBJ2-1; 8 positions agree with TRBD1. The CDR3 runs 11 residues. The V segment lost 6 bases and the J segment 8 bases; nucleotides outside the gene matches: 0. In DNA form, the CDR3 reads TGTGCCAGCAGGACAGGGGATGAGCAGTTCTTC. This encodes CASRTGDEQFF.

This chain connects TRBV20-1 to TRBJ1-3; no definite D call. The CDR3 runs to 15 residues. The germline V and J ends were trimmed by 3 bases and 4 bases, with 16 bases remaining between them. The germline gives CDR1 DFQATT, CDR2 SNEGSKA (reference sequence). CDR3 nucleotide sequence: TGCAGTGCTAGTGGCCCCTCTTGGAGCGGAAACACCATATATTTT. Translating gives CSASGPSWSGNTIYF.

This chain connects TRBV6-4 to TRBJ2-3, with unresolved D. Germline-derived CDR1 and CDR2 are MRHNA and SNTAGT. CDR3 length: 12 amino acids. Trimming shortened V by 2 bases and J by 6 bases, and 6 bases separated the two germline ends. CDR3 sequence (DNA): TGTGCCAGCAGTGACAACGGGGATACGCAGTATTTT. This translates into CASSDNGDTQYF.

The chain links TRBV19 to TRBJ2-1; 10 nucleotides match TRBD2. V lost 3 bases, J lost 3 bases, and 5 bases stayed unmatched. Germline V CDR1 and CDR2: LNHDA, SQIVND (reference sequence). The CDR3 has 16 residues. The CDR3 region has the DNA TGTGCCAGTAGTATTATCACTAGCGGGGTCTACAATGAGCAGTTCTTC. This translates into CASSIITSGVYNEQFF.

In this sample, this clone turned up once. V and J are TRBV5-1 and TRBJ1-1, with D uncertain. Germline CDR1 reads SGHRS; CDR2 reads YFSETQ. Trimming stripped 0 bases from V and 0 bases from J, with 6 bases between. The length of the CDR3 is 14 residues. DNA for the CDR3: TGCGCCAGCAGCTTGGCCCGGGTGAACACTGAAGCTTTCTTT. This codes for CASSLARVNTEAFF.

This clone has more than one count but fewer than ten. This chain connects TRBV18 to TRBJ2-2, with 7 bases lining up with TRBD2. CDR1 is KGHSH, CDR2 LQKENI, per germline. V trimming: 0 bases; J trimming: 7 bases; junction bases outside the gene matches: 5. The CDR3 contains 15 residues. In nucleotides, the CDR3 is TGTGCCAGCTCACCACCGGAGCGGGGTAACGGGGAGCTGTTTTTT. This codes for CASSPPERGNGELFF.

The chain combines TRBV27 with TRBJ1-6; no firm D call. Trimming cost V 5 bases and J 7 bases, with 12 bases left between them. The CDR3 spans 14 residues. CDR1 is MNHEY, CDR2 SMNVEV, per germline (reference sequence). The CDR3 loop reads CASSRAGNNSPLHF. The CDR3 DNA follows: TGTGCCAGCAGTCGAGCAGGAAACAATTCACCCCTCCACTTT.

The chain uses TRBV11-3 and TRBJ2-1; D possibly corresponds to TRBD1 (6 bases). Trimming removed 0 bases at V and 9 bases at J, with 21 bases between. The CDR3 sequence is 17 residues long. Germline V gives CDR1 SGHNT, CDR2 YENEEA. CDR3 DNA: TGTGCCAGCAGCTTAGATGGGGGCGCCCAGTTTTTCAGTGAGCAGTTCTTC. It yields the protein CASSLDGGAQFFSEQFF.

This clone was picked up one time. CDR3 in amino acids: CASSRRLIHRGRLEGEAFF. DNA of the CDR3: TGTGCCAGCAGCCGCCGACTAATCCACAGGGGCCGGCTCGAGGGGGAAGCTTTCTTT. The chain links TRBV3-1 (or the pseudogene TRBV3-2) to TRBJ1-1; TRBD1 agrees at 7 bases. In germline, CDR1 is LGHDT, CDR2 YNNKEL (reference sequence). V gave up 4 bases and J gave up 8 bases; unmatched junction bases: 25. The CDR3 sequence is 19 residues long.

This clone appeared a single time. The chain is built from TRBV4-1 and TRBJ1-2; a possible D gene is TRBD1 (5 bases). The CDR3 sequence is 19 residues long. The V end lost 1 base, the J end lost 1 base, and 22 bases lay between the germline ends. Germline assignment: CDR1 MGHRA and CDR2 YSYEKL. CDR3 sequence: CASSQAKGLGRDLNYGYTF. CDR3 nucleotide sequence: TGCGCCAGCAGCCAAGCGAAGGGGTTAGGCCGAGACCTTAACTATGGCTACACCTTC.

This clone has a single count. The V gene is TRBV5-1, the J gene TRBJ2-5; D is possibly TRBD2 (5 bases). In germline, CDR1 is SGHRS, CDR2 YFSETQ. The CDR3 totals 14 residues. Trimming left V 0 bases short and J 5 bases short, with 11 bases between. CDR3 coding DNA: TGCGCCAGCAGCTTGGGTGGAGGCCGGGAGACCCAGTACTTC. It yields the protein CASSLGGGRETQYF.